A few counts support the clone carrying this T cell receptor beta chain. These data are taken from a study of CD8 T cells in Susac syndrome. Sequencing of TCR beta, carried out with a high-throughput approach, was applied to CD8+ and CD4+ T cells from the blood. A quantity of about 0.45 to 1 ug RNA underwent reverse transcription using random hexamers. A multiplex approach, immunoSEQ multiplex PCR, amplified TCR beta CDR3 across 54 Vbeta and 13 Jbeta. TCRdb called the immunoSEQ multiplex PCR reads again in MiXCR, with one record for every CDR3 protein. Of more than 70,000 distinct CDR3 sequences listed, about 93% are singletons. The CDR3 has 14 residues. V lost 0 bases, J lost 5 bases, and 4 bases stayed unmatched. Germline V lookup: CDR1 SGHDT, CDR2 YYEEEE.

The V and J genes are TRBV5-6 and TRBJ1-1; 7 bases map to TRBD1. The sequence derives from a human donor in good health. Sequencing was carried out using CD8+ T cells from PBMCs. The CDR3 loop is CASSLAGGYTEAFF. CDR3 nucleotide sequence: TGTGCCAGCAGCTTGGCAGGGGGATATACTGAAGCTTTCTTT.